Each of the 2 T cell receptor beta chains below was sequenced from the same sample in a study of siplizumab effects on memory and regulatory T cells. Sequenced by immunoSEQ multiplex PCR; TCRdb stores in-frame clones only, minus some. Here the sample spans over 55,000 clones, approximately 87% being singletons. The sequencing sample was made of memory CD4+ T cells sorted from blood. The source is a human donor in good health.

The chain has TRBV2 and TRBJ1-4, with D possibly matching TRBD1 (6 bases). The ends were cut back, 8 bases at V and 3 bases at J, with 16 bases in the middle. The CDR3 has 15 amino acids. Germline values: CDR1 SNHLY, CDR2 FYNNEI. CDR3 DNA sequence: TGTGCCAGCCATAGTGCGGGGGCCCCTAATGAAAAACTGTTTTTT. Its translation: CASHSAGAPNEKLFF.

This clone was recorded a few times. The chain uses TRBV7-3 and TRBJ1-1, with unresolved D. Germline V gives CDR1 SGHTA, CDR2 FQGTGA. This CDR3 has 15 residues. V was shortened by 6 bases and J by 1 base, with 15 bases between the two germline ends. CDR3 nucleotide sequence: TGTGCCAGCAGATCCAACGCAGGTGGGAACACTGAAGCTTTCTTT. Its translation is CASRSNAGGNTEAFF.